The 24 T cell receptor beta chains listed next were all sequenced from one sample in a study of blood T cells in healthy people across ages. The use of a sample-barcoded 5' primer and a J-beta primer mix characterized a second PCR of 7 to 11 cycles. A single record per CDR3 protein comes from TCRdb applying MiXCR to the 5' RACE reads. The table lists approximately 690,000 distinct CDR3 sequences, roughly 50% of them singletons. The specimen was blood. These TCRs come from a man aged 60 to 75 in good health.

This clonotype was found once. V and J are TRBV29-1 and TRBJ2-7, with TRBD2 matching over 15 bases. The CDR3 is 17 residues long. The V segment lost 5 bases and the J segment 2 bases; nucleotides outside the gene matches: 10. Germline V gene lookup returns CDR1 SQVTM and CDR2 ANQGSEA. The CDR3 nucleotides are TGCAGCGTTTCGGGACTAGCGGGGGGAATCTCTGCCTACGAGCAGTACTTC. Translated, it gives CSVSGLAGGISAYEQYF.

The chain is built from TRBV2 and TRBJ2-5; D is uncertain. This CDR3 has 12 residues. CDR1 SNHLY and CDR2 FYNNEI come from the germline V gene. Deletions cut 4 bases from V and 5 bases from J, with 8 bases between. The CDR3 DNA follows: TGTGCCAGCAGTGCTTTTCGGGAGACCCAGTACTTC. Its translation is CASSAFRETQYF.

The J gene is TRBJ1-2, the V gene TRBV5-1, with 9 nucleotides matching TRBD1. The ends lost 3 bases at V and 2 bases at J; junction bases unmatched: 2. The CDR3 spans 14 residues. Germline V gives CDR1 SGHRS, CDR2 YFSETQ. In DNA form, the CDR3 reads TGCGCCAGCAGCTGGACAGGGGACAACTATGGCTACACCTTC. This encodes CASSWTGDNYGYTF.

The chain joins TRBV20-1 to TRBJ2-3; TRBD2 agrees at 8 bases. The germline gives CDR1 DFQATT, CDR2 SNEGSKA (reference sequence). The CDR3 spans 14 residues. The CDR3 here is CGGRGGPDTDTQYF. The DNA for the CDR3 is TGCGGCGGGCGCGGGGGGCCAGACACAGATACGCAGTATTTT.

The rearrangement joins TRBV14 to TRBJ1-4, with unresolved D. CDR3 length: 13 residues. The germline CDR1 and CDR2 sequences are SGHDN and FVKESK. Deletions cut 4 bases from V and 7 bases from J, with 10 bases between. The CDR3 nucleotides are TGTGCCAGCAGCCTACGACATGCTGAAAAACTGTTTTTT. This translates into CASSLRHAEKLFF. Combining the CDR3 with reference TRBV14 and TRBJ1-4 gives the whole variable domain EAGVTQFPSHSVIEKGQTVTLRCDPISGHDNLYWYRRVMGKEIKFLLHFVKESKQDESGMPNNRFLAERTGGTYSTLKVQPAELEDSGVYFCASSLRHAEKLFFGSGTQLSVL.

This clonotype came up a few times. The V and J genes are TRBV24-1 and TRBJ2-1, with D tentatively TRBD1 (6 bases). This CDR3 region has 14 residues. CDR1 is KGHDR and CDR2 is SFDVKD in the germline V gene. Trimming removed 3 bases at V and 4 bases at J, with 9 bases between. This chain's CDR3 is CATSDPGQYNEQFF. Written as DNA, the CDR3 is TGTGCCACCAGTGATCCCGGACAGTACAATGAGCAGTTCTTC.

This chain links TRBV10-3 with TRBJ2-5; unclear D gene. Germline CDR1 is ENHRY and CDR2 is SYGVKD. V lost 6 bases, J lost 4 bases, and 12 bases lay in between. The CDR3 is 13 amino acids. CDR3 residues: CAIRTDAGETQYF. The CDR3 nucleotides are TGTGCCATCAGGACCGATGCCGGAGAGACCCAGTACTTC.

The rearrangement links TRBV5-1 to TRBJ1-2, with 7 bases that match TRBD1. This CDR3 spans 14 amino acids. CDR1 is SGHRS and CDR2 is YFSETQ in the germline V gene. The V segment lost 4 bases and the J segment 6 bases; nucleotides outside the gene matches: 9. In DNA form, the CDR3 reads TGCGCCAGCAGCCCCCGGGACAGCCGGGATGGCTACACCTTC. Translation: CASSPRDSRDGYTF.

The J gene is TRBJ1-2, the V gene TRBV5-1; D may be TRBD1 (5 bases). The CDR3 runs to 13 residues. V dropped 2 bases and J dropped 4 bases, with 9 bases sitting between them. Germline V lookup: CDR1 SGHRS, CDR2 YFSETQ. DNA for the CDR3: TGCGCCAGCAGCTTATTTACAGGCTATGGCTACACCTTC. Its protein is CASSLFTGYGYTF.

The chain recombines TRBV4-3 with TRBJ2-5; perhaps TRBD1 as D (6 bases). Per germline, CDR1 LGHNA and CDR2 YSLEER. There are 15 residues in the CDR3. V was pared by 4 bases and J by 1 base, with 13 bases between. The CDR3 DNA reads TGCGCCAGCAGCCGTTTAACAGGGCCCCAAGAGACCCAGTACTTC. This gives the protein CASSRLTGPQETQYF.

V gene TRBV5-1 combines with J gene TRBJ1-6, with D possibly matching TRBD1 (6 bases). The CDR3 is 14 residues long. The germline V gene encodes CDR1 SGHRS and CDR2 YFSETQ. Trimming shortened V by 4 bases and J by 8 bases, and 13 bases separated the two germline ends. The CDR3 nucleotides are TGCGCCAGCAGCCTACAGGGAATGGATTCACCCCTCCACTTT. This translates into CASSLQGMDSPLHF.

This chain connects TRBV29-1 to TRBJ2-3; D ambiguous. With 3 bases removed from V and 0 bases from J, the gap between germline ends came to 4 bases. This CDR3 spans 12 amino acids. The germline gives CDR1 SQVTM, CDR2 ANQGSEA. The CDR3 sequence is CSVEVSTDTQYF. CDR3 nucleotides: TGCAGCGTTGAGGTTAGCACAGATACGCAGTATTTT.

This clonotype has only one observation. The rearrangement joins TRBV5-1 to TRBJ2-3; the match to TRBD1 covers 7 bases. The CDR3 has 14 residues. After removal of 7 bases from V and 1 base from J, the junction contained 6 bases not matched to a gene. CDR1 is SGHRS and CDR2 is YFSETQ in the germline V gene. The CDR3 nucleotides read TGCGCCAGCGGATTCGGACAGGGCACAGATACGCAGTATTTT. Translated, it gives CASGFGQGTDTQYF.

Here the CDR3 reads CASSQVPQGRGIQYF. The CDR3 region has the DNA TGCGCCAGCAGCCAAGTCCCCCAGGGTAGGGGCATTCAGTACTTC. V usage is TRBV4-1 and J usage is TRBJ2-4; a weak D match, TRBD1 (5 bases). Germline V gene sequence: CDR1 MGHRA, CDR2 YSYEKL. Trimming took off 1 base at V and 9 bases at J, with 16 bases between the two ends. The CDR3 is made up of 15 amino acids.

The chain has TRBV24-1 and TRBJ2-6; no clear D. V was clipped by 5 bases and J by 3 bases, with 1 base between them. Germline CDR1 and CDR2: KGHDR and SFDVKD. The CDR3 spans 12 residues. CDR3 sequence: CATSGGANVLTF. The CDR3 DNA is TGTGCCACCAGTGGTGGGGCCAACGTCCTGACTTTC.

The chain employs TRBV5-1 and TRBJ2-3; D not resolved. Trimming cost V 5 bases and J 6 bases, with 16 bases left between them. Germline V lookup: CDR1 SGHRS, CDR2 YFSETQ. This CDR3 region has 14 residues. The CDR3 DNA reads as TGCGCCAGCAGTTGGGCCGTCCCCCGCGATACGCAGTATTTT. It translates to CASSWAVPRDTQYF.

V and J are TRBV6-5 and TRBJ1-1, with unresolved D. CDR3 length: 15 amino acids. V was clipped by 5 bases and J by 4 bases, with 17 bases between them. Germline V gene sequence: CDR1 MNHEY, CDR2 SVGAGI. The CDR3 region has the DNA TGTGCCAGCAGTCCCAACCTCATAGGGAGCACTGAAGCTTTCTTT. Translating it yields CASSPNLIGSTEAFF.

The rearrangement uses TRBV3-1 and TRBJ2-3, with unresolved D. V lost 0 bases to trimming and J lost 2 bases, with 0 bases between them. Looked up from germline, CDR1 is LGHDT and CDR2 is YNNKEL (reference sequence). This CDR3 has 12 residues. CDR3 DNA: TGTGCCAGCAGCCAAGACACAGATACGCAGTATTTT. It yields the protein CASSQDTDTQYF.

This clonotype was recorded many times. The chain joins TRBV12-3 or TRBV12-4 to TRBJ2-3, with unresolved D. The CDR3 consists of 14 residues. V shed 3 bases and J shed 5 bases, with 12 bases lying between them. CDR3: CASSFRVGGDTQYF. As DNA, the CDR3 is TGTGCCAGCAGTTTTAGGGTGGGCGGAGATACGCAGTATTTT.

This clonotype was observed at least ten times. The rearrangement links TRBV3-1 to TRBJ2-7; 9 bases align to TRBD1. Germline V gives CDR1 LGHDT, CDR2 YNNKEL (reference sequence). The trim removed 11 bases at V and 1 base at J, leaving 6 bases unmatched. The CDR3 loop spans 13 amino acids. The CDR3 here is CAAEDRGSYEQYF. The CDR3, as DNA: TGTGCCGCAGAGGACAGGGGATCCTACGAGCAGTACTTC.

The genes are TRBV13 and TRBJ2-7, with unresolved D. This CDR3 contains 12 residues. Looked up from germline, CDR1 is PRHDT and CDR2 is FYEKMQ (reference sequence). The V gene lost 4 bases and the J gene lost 2 bases, with 6 bases spanning the gap. The CDR3: CASSSVTYEQYF. The CDR3 region has the DNA TGTGCCAGCAGCTCCGTTACCTACGAGCAGTACTTC.

This clonotype has just a few counts. The V and J genes are TRBV3-1 and TRBJ2-3, with D tentatively TRBD2 (5 bases). Germline assignment: CDR1 LGHDT and CDR2 YNNKEL (reference sequence). This CDR3 comprises 16 residues. Trimming cost V 1 base and J 1 base, with 12 bases left between them. The CDR3 region is CASSQGASPGTDTQYF. In DNA, the CDR3 is TGTGCCAGCAGCCAAGGGGCTAGCCCCGGCACAGATACGCAGTATTTT.

CDR3 sequence reads: CASSHGVLYGYTF. In DNA, the CDR3 is TGCGCCAGCAGCCATGGGGTACTTTATGGCTACACCTTC. The chain recombines TRBV4-1 with TRBJ1-2; D is uncertain. V was pared by 3 bases and J by 5 bases, with 10 bases between. The CDR3 runs 13 residues. The germline V gene encodes CDR1 MGHRA and CDR2 YSYEKL.

CDR3 region: CASSYAEGSYEQYF. The CDR3 region has the DNA TGTGCCAGCAGCTATGCGGAGGGGAGTTACGAGCAGTACTTC. The gene calls are TRBV11-2 and TRBJ2-7; D might be TRBD2 (6 bases). The germline V gene encodes CDR1 SGHAT and CDR2 FQNNGV. Trimming removed 4 bases at V and 4 bases at J, with 14 bases between. This CDR3 is built from 14 residues.